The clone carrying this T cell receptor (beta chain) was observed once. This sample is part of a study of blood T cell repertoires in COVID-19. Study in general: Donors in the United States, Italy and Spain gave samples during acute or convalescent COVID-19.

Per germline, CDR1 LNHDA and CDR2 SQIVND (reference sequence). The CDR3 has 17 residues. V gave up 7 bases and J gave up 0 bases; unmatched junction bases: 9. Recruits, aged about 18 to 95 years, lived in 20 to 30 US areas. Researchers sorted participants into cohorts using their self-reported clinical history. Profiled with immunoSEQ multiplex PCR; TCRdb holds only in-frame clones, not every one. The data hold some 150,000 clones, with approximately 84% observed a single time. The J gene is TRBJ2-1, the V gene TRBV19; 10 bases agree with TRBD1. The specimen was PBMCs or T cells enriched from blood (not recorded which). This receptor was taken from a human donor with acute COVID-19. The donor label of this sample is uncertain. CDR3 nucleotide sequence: TGTGCCAGTAAAGGGGGACAGGGGACTAGCTCCTACAATGAGCAGTTCTTC. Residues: CASKGGQGTSSYNEQFF.